The next 19 T cell receptor beta chains were all read from a single sample in a study of tumor and adjacent non-tumor tissue in lung cancer. The template was RNA from unsorted bulk tissue. A modified ARM-PCR protocol with three rounds of nested PCR amplified TCRbeta. TCRdb re-analysed the multiplex PCR reads in MiXCR, keeping a single row per CDR3 protein. The sample yields 120,000 or so distinct CDR3 sequences, 60% to 70% seen once. Specimen: lung tumor tissue. The receptor set was obtained from a man aged 30 to 45 with non-small cell lung cancer.

There are a few counts of this clonotype. Since a much larger clone is just one base distant, this may be a read error. The chain combines TRBV6-2 or TRBV6-3 with TRBJ1-1, with D possibly TRBD1 on 5 matching bases. CDR1 is MNHEY and CDR2 is SVGEGT in the germline V gene. This CDR3 is 12 amino acids long. CDR3 protein: CASSWGGTDAFF. Here the CDR3 DNA reads TGTGCCAGCAGCTGGGGCGGCACTGATGCTTTCTTT.

Concerning this clonotype: A much larger clone lies a single base off, so this may be a read error. V usage is TRBV6-2 or TRBV6-3 and J usage is TRBJ2-7; D gene unclear. Per germline, CDR1 MNHEY and CDR2 SVGEGT. This CDR3 spans 13 amino acids. The V and J ends lost 7 bases and 1 base respectively, with 11 bases between them. The CDR3 sequence: CASMVMGSYEQYF. The CDR3 region has the DNA TGTGCCAGCATGGTTATGGGGTCCTACGAGCAGTACTTC.

The count of this clonotype is one. V and J are TRBV20-1 and TRBJ2-2; TRBD2 matches at 7 bases. The germline V gene has CDR1 DFQATT and CDR2 SNEGSKA (reference sequence). The CDR3 is 14 amino acids. The CDR3 spells CTARAVAGSGELFF. The CDR3, as DNA: TGCACTGCCCGGGCGGTAGCGGGTAGCGGGGAGCTGTTTTTT.

Of note for this clonotype: Sequence at one end of the junction differs from germline and may be a read error. The rearrangement uses TRBV4-3 and TRBJ2-5, with 8 bases fitting TRBD1. This CDR3 has 14 residues. Germline V lookup: CDR1 LGHNA, CDR2 YSLEER. CDR3 residues: CASSQGTGQESQYF. The CDR3 nucleotides are TGCGCCAGCAGCCAAGGGACAGGGCAAGAGAGCCAGTACTTC.

Turning to this clonotype: A single base separates this from a much larger clone, so it may be a read error. The V gene is TRBV5-4, the J gene TRBJ2-5; a weak D match, TRBD2 (5 bases). Trimming took off 10 bases at V and 4 bases at J, with 14 bases between the two ends. Germline CDR1 reads SGHNT; CDR2 reads YYREEE (reference sequence). The CDR3 totals 12 residues. The CDR3 protein is CASGEEGETQYF. Written as DNA, the CDR3 is TGTGCCTCCGGGGAAGAGGGAGAGACCCAGTACTTC.

This clonotype was counted a few times. The chain employs TRBV19 and TRBJ1-1; D is perhaps TRBD1 (6 bases). Germline CDR1 reads LNHDA; CDR2 reads SQIVND (reference sequence). V gave up 7 bases and J gave up 6 bases, with 18 bases separating them. The CDR3 runs to 14 residues. CDR3 in DNA: TGTGCCAGTAAGACAGGTCGTTCAGGACCTGAAGCTTTCTTT. Protein sequence: CASKTGRSGPEAFF.

On this clonotype itself: Compared with germline, one end of the junction differs, possibly owing to a read error. This sequence joins TRBV20-1 and TRBJ2-6, with D uncertain. CDR1 and CDR2 from the germline V gene are DFQATT and SNEGSKA (reference sequence). The CDR3 consists of 15 residues. The CDR3 DNA sequence: TGCAGTGCTAGAGGCCAGAACTCTAGGGCTAACGTCCTGACTTTC. Translating it yields CSARGQNSRANVLTF.

On this clonotype: A much larger clone lies one base from this, so it may be a read error. CDR3 in amino acids: CASSPGGLYGQYF. CDR3 in DNA: TGTGCCAGCAGCCCTGGGGGCCTCTACGGGCAGTACTTC. The chain joins TRBV4-2 to TRBJ2-7; a weak D match, TRBD1 (6 bases). CDR3 size: 13 residues. CDR1 is LGHNA and CDR2 is YNFKEQ in the germline V gene.

A remark on this clonotype: Relative to the germline gene, one junction end is altered; a read error may explain this. The chain has TRBV6-5 and TRBJ2-1; D perhaps matches TRBD2 (5 bases). Germline CDR1 and CDR2: MNHEY and SVGAGI. This CDR3 region has 13 residues. In nucleotides, the CDR3 is TGTGCCAGCATCCCTGGAGAGAGCGGTGAGCAGCTCTTC. Translation: CASIPGESGEQLF.

This clonotype was counted once. The V gene is TRBV5-4, the J gene TRBJ2-3; 10 bases agree with TRBD2. The CDR3 is 16 amino acids. The germline V gene has CDR1 SGHNT and CDR2 YYREEE (reference sequence). With V trimmed by 4 bases and J by 3 bases, 8 bases remained unmatched. This CDR3 reads CASSRNSGGTTDTQYF. In nucleotides, the CDR3 is TGTGCCAGCAGCCGGAATAGCGGGGGGACAACAGATACGCAGTATTTT.

On this clonotype: A read error may produce the germline difference seen at one junction end. The J gene is TRBJ1-1, the V gene TRBV5-1; 7 bases match TRBD1. This CDR3 region has 15 residues. Germline assignment: CDR1 SGHRS and CDR2 YFSETQ. CDR3 loop: CASSLGGGLDTEAIF. The CDR3 nucleotides read TGCGCCAGCAGCTTGGGAGGGGGCTTGGACACTGAAGCTATCTTT.

A remark on this clonotype: Germline and junction disagree at one end, which may indicate a read error. This chain uses TRBV6-5 with TRBJ1-2; 7 nucleotides match TRBD1. From germline, CDR1 is MNHEY and CDR2 SVGAGI. The CDR3 runs to 15 residues. CDR3: CASNYSGTANYGYTF. The CDR3, as DNA: TGTGCCAGCAATTACAGCGGGACAGCTAACTATGGCTACACCTTC.

In the case of this clonotype: At one boundary the junction diverges from the germline segment, which might be a read error. This chain joins TRBV11-1 and TRBJ2-3; TRBD2 is a possible D gene (6 bases). This CDR3 comprises 17 residues. Germline CDR1 reads SGHAT; CDR2 reads FQDESV (reference sequence). This chain's CDR3 is CASSLDGAGSSTDTQYF. The CDR3 DNA follows: TGTGCTAGCAGCTTAGATGGTGCCGGGAGCAGTACAGATACGCAGTATTTT.

A few counts support this clonotype. This may arise from a read error, as a much more abundant clone is one base away. The chain uses TRBV29-1 and TRBJ2-7; 8 bases are shared with TRBD2. Germline V gene sequence: CDR1 SQVTM, CDR2 ANQGSEA. The CDR3 covers 15 residues. The CDR3 is CSVEDRERGSYKQYF. The DNA for the CDR3 is TGCAGCGTTGAAGATCGGGAGCGGGGGTCCTACAAGCAGTACTTC.

Regarding this clonotype: One end of the junction fails to match germline, which may point to a read error. This sequence joins TRBV11-1 and TRBJ2-1; 12 nucleotides match TRBD2. CDR3 length: 18 residues. CDR1 is SGHAT and CDR2 is FQDESV in the germline V gene (reference sequence). Here the CDR3 DNA reads TGTACCAGGAGCTTAGCGCTAGCGGGGGGGTTTTCCTACAAAGAGCAGTTCTTC. Protein product: CTRSLALAGGFSYKEQFF.

The count of this clonotype is one. A much larger clonotype is one base distant, so this may be a read error. The CDR3 DNA reads as TGCAGCGTTGAAGATCATAGGCGAACCGGCATACGTAACTTTGGCTACACCTTC. Its protein product is CSVEDHRRTGIRNFGYTF. The chain links TRBV29-1 to TRBJ1-2; D is ambiguous. The CDR3 loop spans 18 amino acids. Germline V gene sequence: CDR1 SQVTM, CDR2 ANQGSEA. Combining the CDR3 with reference TRBV29-1 and TRBJ1-2 gives the whole variable domain SAVISQKPSRDICQRGTSLTIQCQVDSQVTMMFWYRQQPGQSLTLIATANQGSEATYESGFVIDKFPISRPNLTFSTLTVSNMSPEDSSIYLCSVEDHRRTGIRNFGYTFGSGTRLTVV.

Notes on this clonotype: An end of the junction does not agree with germline; a read error may underlie this. The CDR3 protein is CSVEASWRKTGELFF. The CDR3, as DNA: TGTAGCGTTGAAGCCAGCTGGAGAAAAACCGGGGAGCTGTTTTTT. V usage is TRBV29-1 and J usage is TRBJ2-2, with D possibly being TRBD2 (5 bases). This CDR3 region has 15 residues. Germline lookup yields CDR1 SQVTM and CDR2 ANQGSEA.

As concerns this clonotype: A read error may explain this, as a much larger clone is one base away. This sequence joins TRBV20-1 and TRBJ2-4; 8 nucleotides align to TRBD1. Germline CDR1 reads DFQATT; CDR2 reads SNEGSKA (reference sequence). The CDR3 extends over 16 amino acids. The CDR3 sequence is CSAPDRGEGEENTQYF. CDR3 bases: TGCAGTGCCCCCGACAGGGGAGAAGGGGAAGAAAACACTCAGTACTTC.

The rearrangement uses TRBV12-3 or TRBV12-4 and TRBJ1-1; no clear D gene. The CDR3 loop spans 14 amino acids. Trimming took 1 base from V and 3 from J, leaving 9 bases between them. The CDR3, as DNA: TGTGCCAGCAGTTTAGTGTCAGTAGACACTGAAGCTTTCTTT. Protein: CASSLVSVDTEAFF.